The TCR beta chain under discussion was sequenced for a study of T cell repertoires in cytomegalovirus infection. Background on the study: The authors relied on CMV epitopes, both recently identified HLA-C-restricted and well-studied HLA-B-restricted. Both CMV infection and a matching HLA type were indicated by public TCR beta signatures.

This clonotype was observed a few times. Its matching antigen is unknown. This CDR3 contains 14 residues. CDR1 MNHEY and CDR2 SMNVEV come from the germline V gene (reference sequence). Trimming removed 2 bases from V and 7 bases from J, with 12 bases in between. TCRdb reprocessed the reads with MiXCR, giving one entry per CDR3 protein. There are 450,000 to 600,000 distinct CDR3 sequences in the sample; 25% to 35% occur only once, and 17% lies in the top ten. This sample comprised cultured PBMCs, obtained from culture after CMV antigen stimulation. This TCR came from a human donor in good health (CMV status not recorded). Some clones in this sample may be carry-over from other donors' samples. This chain connects TRBV27 to TRBJ1-5; D is possibly TRBD1 (5 bases). For the CDR3, the DNA is TGTGCCAGCAGTTTAAGGGACGCAAAGCAGCCCCAGCATTTT. This translates into CASSLRDAKQPQHF.